The clone carrying this TCR beta chain was seen repeatedly, ten times or more. The data were taken from a study of low-dose radiotherapy and immunotherapy resistance in tumors. Background on the study: Aspirin 300 mg was given orally each day for four cycles from cycle 1 day 1.

Trimming removed 5 bases from V and 7 bases from J, with 17 bases in between. Germline CDR1 is PRHDT and CDR2 is FYEKMQ (reference sequence). The CDR3 contains 15 residues. Time point reported: before trial treatment. Both TCRalpha and TCRbeta chains were reverse transcribed with V-gene-specific primers. TCRs were put through approximately 20 PCR cycles of amplification with Phusion. A constant-region primer and the V-primer adapter served as the primer pair. Each CDR3 protein is one row after TCRdb ran MiXCR on the reads. The sample consists of around 83,000 distinct CDR3 sequences, 18% of them appearing once.

The sequence came from a male donor with prostate cancer. The V gene is TRBV13, the J gene TRBJ1-4; D unclear. The sample here was PBMCs, taken before treatment. The DNA for the CDR3 is TGTGCCAGCAGCCTCGGACTGAGTGGGGTTGAAAAACTGTTTTTT. This translates into CASSLGLSGVEKLFF. The complete variable domain, with remaining parts taken from reference TRBV13 and TRBJ1-4, reads AAGVIQSPRHLIKEKRETATLKCYPIPRHDTVYWYQQGPGQDPQFLISFYEKMQSDKGSIPDRFSAQQFSDYHSELNMSSLELGDSALYFCASSLGLSGVEKLFFGSGTQLSVL.